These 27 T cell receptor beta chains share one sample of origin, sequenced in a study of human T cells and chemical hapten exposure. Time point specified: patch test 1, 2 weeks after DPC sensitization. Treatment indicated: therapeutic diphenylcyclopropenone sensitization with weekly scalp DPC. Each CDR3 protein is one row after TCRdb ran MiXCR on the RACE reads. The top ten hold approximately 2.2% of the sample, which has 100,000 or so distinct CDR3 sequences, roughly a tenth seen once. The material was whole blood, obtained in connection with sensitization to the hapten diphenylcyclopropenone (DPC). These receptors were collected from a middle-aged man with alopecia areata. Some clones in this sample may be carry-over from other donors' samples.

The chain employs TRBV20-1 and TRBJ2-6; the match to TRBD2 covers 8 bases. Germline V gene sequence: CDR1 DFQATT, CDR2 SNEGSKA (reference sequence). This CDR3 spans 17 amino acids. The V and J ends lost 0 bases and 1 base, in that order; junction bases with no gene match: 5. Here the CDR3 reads CSARDTGGASGANVLTF. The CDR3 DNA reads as TGCAGTGCTAGAGATACGGGGGGGGCGTCTGGGGCCAACGTCCTGACTTTC.

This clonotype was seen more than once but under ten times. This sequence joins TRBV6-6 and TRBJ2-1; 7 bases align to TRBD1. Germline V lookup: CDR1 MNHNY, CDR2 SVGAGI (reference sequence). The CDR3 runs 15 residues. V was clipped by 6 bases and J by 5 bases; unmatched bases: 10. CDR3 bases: TGTGCCAGCAGAGGGGACAGACGGAGAGACAATGAGCAGTTCTTC. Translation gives CASRGDRRRDNEQFF.

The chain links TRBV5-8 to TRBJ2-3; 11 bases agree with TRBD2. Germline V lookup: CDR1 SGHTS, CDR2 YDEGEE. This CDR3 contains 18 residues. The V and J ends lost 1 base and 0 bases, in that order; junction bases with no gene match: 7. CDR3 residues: CASSLIAGGPGSTDTQYF. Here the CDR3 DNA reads TGTGCCAGCAGCTTGATAGCGGGAGGGCCAGGGAGCACAGATACGCAGTATTTT.

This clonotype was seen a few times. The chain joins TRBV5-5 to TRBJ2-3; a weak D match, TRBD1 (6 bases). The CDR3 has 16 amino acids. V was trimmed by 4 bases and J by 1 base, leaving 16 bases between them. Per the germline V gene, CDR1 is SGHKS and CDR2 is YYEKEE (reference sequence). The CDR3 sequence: CASSPITRTGTDTQYF. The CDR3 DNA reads TGTGCCAGCAGCCCAATCACAAGGACAGGCACAGATACGCAGTATTTT.

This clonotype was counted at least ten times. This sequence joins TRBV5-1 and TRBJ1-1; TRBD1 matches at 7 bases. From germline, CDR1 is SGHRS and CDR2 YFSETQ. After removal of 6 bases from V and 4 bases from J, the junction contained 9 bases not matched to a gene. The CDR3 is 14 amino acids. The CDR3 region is CASTAGGLSTEAFF. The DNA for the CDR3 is TGCGCCAGCACCGCAGGGGGTTTGAGCACTGAAGCTTTCTTT.

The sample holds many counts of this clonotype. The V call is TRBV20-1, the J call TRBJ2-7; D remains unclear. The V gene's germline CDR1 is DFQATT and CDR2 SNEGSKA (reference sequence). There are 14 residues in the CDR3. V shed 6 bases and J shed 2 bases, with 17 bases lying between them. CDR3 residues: CSAPSPARTYEQYF. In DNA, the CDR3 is TGCAGTGCCCCGTCCCCCGCACGAACCTACGAGCAGTACTTC.

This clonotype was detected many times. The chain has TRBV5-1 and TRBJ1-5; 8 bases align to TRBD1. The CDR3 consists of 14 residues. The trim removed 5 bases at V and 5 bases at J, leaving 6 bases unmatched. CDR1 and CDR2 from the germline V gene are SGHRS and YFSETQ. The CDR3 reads CASRAGGSDQPQHF. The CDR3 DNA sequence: TGCGCCAGCAGGGCAGGGGGCTCGGATCAGCCCCAGCATTTT.

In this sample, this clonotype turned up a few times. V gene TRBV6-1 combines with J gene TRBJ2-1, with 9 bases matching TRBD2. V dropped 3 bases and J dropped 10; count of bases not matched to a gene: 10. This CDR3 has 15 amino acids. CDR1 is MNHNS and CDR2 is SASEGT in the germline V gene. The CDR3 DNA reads TGTGCCAGCAGTGATCTCGCGGGAGGGAGGGGGGAGCAGTTCTTC. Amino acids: CASSDLAGGRGEQFF.

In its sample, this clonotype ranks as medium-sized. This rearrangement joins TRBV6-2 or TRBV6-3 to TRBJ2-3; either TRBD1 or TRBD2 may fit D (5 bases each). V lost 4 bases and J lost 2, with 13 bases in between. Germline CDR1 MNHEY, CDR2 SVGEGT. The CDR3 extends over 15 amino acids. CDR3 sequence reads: CASSSTTGATDTQYF. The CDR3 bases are TGTGCCAGCAGTTCAACCACCGGGGCCACAGATACGCAGTATTTT.

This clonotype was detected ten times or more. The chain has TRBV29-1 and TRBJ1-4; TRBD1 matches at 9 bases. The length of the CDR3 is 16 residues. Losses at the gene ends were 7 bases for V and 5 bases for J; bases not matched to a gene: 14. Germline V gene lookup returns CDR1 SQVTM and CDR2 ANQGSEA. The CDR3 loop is CSATSRDRAKNEKLFF. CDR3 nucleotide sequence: TGCAGCGCTACGTCCCGGGACAGGGCAAAAAATGAAAAACTGTTTTTT. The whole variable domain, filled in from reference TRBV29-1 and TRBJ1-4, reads SAVISQKPSRDICQRGTSLTIQCQVDSQVTMMFWYRQQPGQSLTLIATANQGSEATYESGFVIDKFPISRPNLTFSTLTVSNMSPEDSSIYLCSATSRDRAKNEKLFFGSGTQLSVL.

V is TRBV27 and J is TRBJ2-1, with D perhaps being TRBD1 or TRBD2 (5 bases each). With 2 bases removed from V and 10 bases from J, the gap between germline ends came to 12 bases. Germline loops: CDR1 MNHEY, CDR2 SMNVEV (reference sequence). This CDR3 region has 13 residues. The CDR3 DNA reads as TGTGCCAGCAGTTTAAATCTAGGGGACGAGCAGTTCTTC. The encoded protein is CASSLNLGDEQFF.

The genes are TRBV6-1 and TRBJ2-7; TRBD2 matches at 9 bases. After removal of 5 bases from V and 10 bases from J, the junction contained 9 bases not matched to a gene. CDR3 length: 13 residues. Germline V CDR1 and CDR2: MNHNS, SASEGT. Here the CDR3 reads CASSPGLAVPQYF. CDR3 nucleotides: TGTGCCAGCAGTCCGGGACTAGCAGTGCCCCAGTACTTC.

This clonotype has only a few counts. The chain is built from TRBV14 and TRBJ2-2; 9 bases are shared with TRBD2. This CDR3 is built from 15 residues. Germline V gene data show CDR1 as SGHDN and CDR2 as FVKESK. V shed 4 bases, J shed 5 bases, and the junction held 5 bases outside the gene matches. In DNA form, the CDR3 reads TGTGCCAGCAGCCTAGCGGGAGAGGGAACCGGGGAGCTGTTTTTT. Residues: CASSLAGEGTGELFF.

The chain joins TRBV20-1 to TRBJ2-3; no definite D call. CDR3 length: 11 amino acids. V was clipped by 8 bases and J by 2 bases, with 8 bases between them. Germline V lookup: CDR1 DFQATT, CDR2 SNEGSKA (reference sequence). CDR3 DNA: TGCAGTACATCGATCACAGATACGCAGTATTTT. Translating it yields CSTSITDTQYF.

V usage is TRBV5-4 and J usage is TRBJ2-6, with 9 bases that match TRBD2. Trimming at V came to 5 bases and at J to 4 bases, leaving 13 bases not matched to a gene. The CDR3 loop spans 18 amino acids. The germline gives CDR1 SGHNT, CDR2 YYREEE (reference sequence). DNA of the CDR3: TGTGCCAGCAGAGTGGGGCTAGCGGGAATCTCAGGGGCCAACGTCCTGACTTTC. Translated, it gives CASRVGLAGISGANVLTF.

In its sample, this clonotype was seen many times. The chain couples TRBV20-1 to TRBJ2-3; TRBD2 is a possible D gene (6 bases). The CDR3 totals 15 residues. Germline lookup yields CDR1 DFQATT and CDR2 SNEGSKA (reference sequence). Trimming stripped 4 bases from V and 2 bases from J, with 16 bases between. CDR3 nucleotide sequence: TGCAGTGCTATGGGACTCACTAAATACACAGATACGCAGTATTTT. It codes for CSAMGLTKYTDTQYF.

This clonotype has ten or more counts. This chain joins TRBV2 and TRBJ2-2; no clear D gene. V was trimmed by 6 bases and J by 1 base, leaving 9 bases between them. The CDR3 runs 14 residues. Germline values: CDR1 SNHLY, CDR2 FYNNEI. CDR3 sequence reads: CASRSSENTGELFF. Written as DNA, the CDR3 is TGTGCCAGCAGGTCGAGTGAGAACACCGGGGAGCTGTTTTTT.

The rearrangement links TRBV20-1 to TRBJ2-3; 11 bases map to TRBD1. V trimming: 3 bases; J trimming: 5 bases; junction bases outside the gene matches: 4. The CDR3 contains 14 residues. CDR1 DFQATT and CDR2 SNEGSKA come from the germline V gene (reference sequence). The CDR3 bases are TGCAGTGCTAGGGACAGGGGGCGTGAAGATACGCAGTATTTT. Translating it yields CSARDRGREDTQYF.

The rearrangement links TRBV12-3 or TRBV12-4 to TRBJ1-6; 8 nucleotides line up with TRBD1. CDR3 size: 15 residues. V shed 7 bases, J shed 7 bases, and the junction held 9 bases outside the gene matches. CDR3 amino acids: CASTLQGAWNSPLHF. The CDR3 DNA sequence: TGTGCCAGCACCCTTCAGGGGGCATGGAATTCACCCCTCCACTTT.

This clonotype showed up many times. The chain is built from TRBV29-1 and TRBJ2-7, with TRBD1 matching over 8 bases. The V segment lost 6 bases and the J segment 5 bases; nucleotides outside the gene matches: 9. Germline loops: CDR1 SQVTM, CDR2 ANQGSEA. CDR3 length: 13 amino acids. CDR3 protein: CSVEQGGTNEQYF. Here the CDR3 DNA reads TGCAGCGTAGAACAGGGGGGAACGAACGAGCAGTACTTC.

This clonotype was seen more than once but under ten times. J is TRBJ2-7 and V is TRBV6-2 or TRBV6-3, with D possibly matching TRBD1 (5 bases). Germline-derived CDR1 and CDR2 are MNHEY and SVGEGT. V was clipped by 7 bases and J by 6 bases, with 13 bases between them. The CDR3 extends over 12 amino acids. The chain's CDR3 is CASTSTGGEQYF. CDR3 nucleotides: TGTGCCAGCACCTCCACAGGTGGCGAGCAGTACTTC.

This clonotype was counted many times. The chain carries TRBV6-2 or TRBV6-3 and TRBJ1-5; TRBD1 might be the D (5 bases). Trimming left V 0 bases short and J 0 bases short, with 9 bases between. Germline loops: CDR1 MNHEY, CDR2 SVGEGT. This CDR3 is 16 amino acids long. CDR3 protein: CASSYSGAYSNQPQHF. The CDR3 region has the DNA TGTGCCAGCAGTTACTCCGGGGCCTATAGCAATCAGCCCCAGCATTTT.

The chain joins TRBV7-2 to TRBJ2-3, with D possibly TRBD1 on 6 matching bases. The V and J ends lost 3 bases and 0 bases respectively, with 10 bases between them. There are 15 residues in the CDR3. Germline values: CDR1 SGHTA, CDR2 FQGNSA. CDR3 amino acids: CASSLDRVSTDTQYF. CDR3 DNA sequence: TGTGCCAGCAGCTTGGACAGAGTTAGCACAGATACGCAGTATTTT.

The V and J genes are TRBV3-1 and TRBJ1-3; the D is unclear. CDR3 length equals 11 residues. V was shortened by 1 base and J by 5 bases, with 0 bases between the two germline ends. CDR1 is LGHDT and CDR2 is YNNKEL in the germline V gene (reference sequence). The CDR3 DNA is TGTGCCAGCAGCCAAGGAAACACCATATATTTT. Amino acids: CASSQGNTIYF.

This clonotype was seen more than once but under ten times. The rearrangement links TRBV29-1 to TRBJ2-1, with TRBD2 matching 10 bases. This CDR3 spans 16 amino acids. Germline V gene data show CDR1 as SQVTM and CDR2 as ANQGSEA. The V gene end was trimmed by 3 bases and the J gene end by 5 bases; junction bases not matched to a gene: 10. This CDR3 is CSVDSWGTSDHNEQFF. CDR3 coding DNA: TGCAGCGTTGACTCCTGGGGGACTAGCGACCACAATGAGCAGTTCTTC.

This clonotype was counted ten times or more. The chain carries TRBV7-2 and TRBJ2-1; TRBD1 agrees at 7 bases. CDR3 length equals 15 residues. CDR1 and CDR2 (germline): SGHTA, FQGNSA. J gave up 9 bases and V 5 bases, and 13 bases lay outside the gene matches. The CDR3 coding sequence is TGTGCCAGCAGCCCAGGGGGAATAAGCAGTATTGAGCAGTTCTTC. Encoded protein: CASSPGGISSIEQFF.

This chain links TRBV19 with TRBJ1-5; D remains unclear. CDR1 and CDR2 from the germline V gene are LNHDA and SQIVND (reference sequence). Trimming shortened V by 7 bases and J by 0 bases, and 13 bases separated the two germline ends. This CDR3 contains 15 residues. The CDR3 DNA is TGTGCCAGTACCGGTGGGAGTCATAGCAATCAGCCCCAGCATTTT. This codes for CASTGGSHSNQPQHF. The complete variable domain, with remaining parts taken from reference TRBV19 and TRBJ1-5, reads DGGITQSPKYLFRKEGQNVTLSCEQNLNHDAMYWYRQDPGQGLRLIYYSQIVNDFQKGDIAEGYSVSREKKESFPLTVTSAQKNPTAFYLCASTGGSHSNQPQHFGDGTRLSIL.